A single sample gave rise to the 18 T cell receptor beta chains below, sequenced in a study of T cells in Graves' hyperthyroidism and ophthalmopathy. There were TCR beta CDR3 regions amplified from RNA transcripts. Using the HTBI primer set, a first-round RT-PCR was run on the TCR CDR3. TCRdb re-derived calls from the multiplex PCR reads in MiXCR, one entry per CDR3 protein. The repertoire holds a few hundred thousand distinct CDR3 sequences, with 15% to 19% as singletons. Sequencing used blood. These receptors originate from a woman under 40 with Graves' hyperthyroidism.

Many counts were recorded for this clonotype. The rearrangement links TRBV6-5 to TRBJ2-2; no reliable D call. This CDR3 contains 16 residues. CDR1 and CDR2 (germline): MNHEY, SVGAGI. V gave up 2 bases and J gave up 4 bases, with 14 bases separating them. CDR3 in DNA: TGTGCCAGCAGTTACACCCCCACGTTTAGCACCGGGGAGCTGTTTTTT. Protein product: CASSYTPTFSTGELFF.

This clonotype has at least ten counts. V gene TRBV12-3 or TRBV12-4 combines with J gene TRBJ2-3, with 11 bases aligning to TRBD2. The CDR3 covers 16 residues. V trimming: 6 bases; J trimming: 2 bases; junction bases outside the gene matches: 7. Written as DNA, the CDR3 is TGTGCCAGCAGGGCCTTAGCGGGAGGGCCCACAGATACGCAGTATTTT. It yields the protein CASRALAGGPTDTQYF.

Only a few counts were recorded for this clonotype. One junction end disagrees with the germline gene, perhaps due to a read error. The gene calls are TRBV12-3 or TRBV12-4 and TRBJ2-7; D call uncertain. CDR3 length: 17 amino acids. This CDR3 reads CANSLRSGLGRSYEQYF. The CDR3 coding sequence is TGTGCCAACAGTTTAAGGTCCGGTCTAGGTCGGTCCTACGAGCAGTACTTC.

Only a few counts were recorded for this clonotype. The chain is built from TRBV19 and TRBJ2-2; 7 positions match TRBD1. Germline V gives CDR1 LNHDA, CDR2 SQIVND (reference sequence). The CDR3 is 13 residues long. V was clipped by 8 bases and J by 3 bases; unmatched bases: 3. CDR3 loop: CASGQAYTGELFF. DNA for the CDR3: TGTGCCAGTGGACAGGCGTACACCGGGGAGCTGTTTTTT.

Only a few counts were recorded for this clonotype. V usage is TRBV20-1 and J usage is TRBJ2-1; possibly TRBD1 for D (6 bases). Germline V gene lookup returns CDR1 DFQATT and CDR2 SNEGSKA (reference sequence). V was cut by 1 base and J by 8 bases, with 15 bases left in between. The CDR3 covers 14 residues. The CDR3 sequence: CSARGPVGAYEQFF. Here the CDR3 DNA reads TGCAGTGCTAGAGGGCCCGTGGGGGCCTATGAGCAGTTCTTC.

The V gene is TRBV18, the J gene TRBJ1-3; TRBD1 might be the D (5 bases). The CDR3 has 17 residues. The V and J ends lost 3 bases and 0 bases respectively, with 15 bases between them. Germline assignment: CDR1 KGHSH and CDR2 LQKENI. CDR3 amino acids: CASSPRIGDGSGNTIYF. CDR3 nucleotide sequence: TGTGCCAGCTCACCTCGGATAGGGGACGGCTCTGGAAACACCATATATTTT.

This clonotype occurred a few times. V usage is TRBV24-1 and J usage is TRBJ2-2, with D perhaps matching TRBD2 (5 bases). V was clipped by 3 bases and J by 7 bases, with 17 bases between them. The CDR3 spans 16 residues. Germline CDR1 reads KGHDR; CDR2 reads SFDVKD. CDR3 residues: CATSDPPSGDGGELFF. The DNA for the CDR3 is TGTGCCACCAGTGATCCCCCGTCCGGGGATGGCGGGGAGCTGTTTTTT.

This chain uses TRBV7-2 with TRBJ1-6, with a weak D call TRBD1 (5 bases). The CDR3 has 15 residues. The germline V and J ends were trimmed by 4 bases and 6 bases, with 13 bases remaining between them. Germline V lookup: CDR1 SGHTA, CDR2 FQGNSA. The CDR3 coding sequence is TGTGCCAGCAGCTCATCCCGACAGAGTAATTCACCCCTCCACTTT. Amino acids: CASSSSRQSNSPLHF.

This clonotype was observed at least ten times. The gene calls are TRBV6-1 and TRBJ2-5; no clear D gene. With 5 bases removed from V and 4 bases from J, the gap between germline ends came to 14 bases. CDR1 MNHNS and CDR2 SASEGT come from the germline V gene. The CDR3 spans 14 residues. This CDR3 is CASSTPAKRETQYF. Here the CDR3 DNA reads TGTGCCAGCAGTACCCCAGCGAAGAGAGAGACCCAGTACTTC.

This clonotype was found many times. V gene TRBV28 combines with J gene TRBJ2-1; D is perhaps TRBD1 or TRBD2 (6 bases each). CDR1 and CDR2 (germline): MDHEN, SYDVKM. CDR3 length equals 16 residues. Trimming took off 1 base at V and 5 bases at J, with 15 bases between the two ends. The CDR3 spells CASSLLGGTSDNEQFF. CDR3 in DNA: TGTGCCAGCAGTTTATTAGGGGGGACAAGTGACAATGAGCAGTTCTTC. The entire variable domain, with the rest obtained from reference TRBV28 and TRBJ2-1, is as follows: DVKVTQSSRYLVKRTGEKVFLECVQDMDHENMFWYRQDPGLGLRLIYFSYDVKMKEKGDIPEGYSVSREKKERFSLILESASTNQTSMYLCASSLLGGTSDNEQFFGPGTRLTVL.

CDR3 region: CAISSTTGTSGFLEQYF. CDR3 sequence (DNA): TGTGCCATCAGTAGCACTACTGGGACTAGCGGGTTCCTCGAGCAGTACTTC. The J gene is TRBJ2-7, the V gene TRBV10-3; 12 bases fit TRBD2. Germline V CDR1 and CDR2: ENHRY, SYGVKD. The length of the CDR3 is 17 residues. The ends lost 5 bases at V and 6 bases at J; junction bases unmatched: 14.

This clonotype was seen ten or more times. This chain joins TRBV11-2 and TRBJ2-3, with 10 bases identical to TRBD2. V shed 3 bases, J shed 2 bases, and the junction held 8 bases outside the gene matches. CDR3 length equals 17 residues. CDR1 SGHAT and CDR2 FQNNGV come from the germline V gene. The CDR3 bases are TGTGCCAGCAGCTTGGTACTTGGACTAGCGGACACAGATACGCAGTATTTT. It translates to CASSLVLGLADTDTQYF.

This clonotype was counted between two and nine times. V usage is TRBV20-1 and J usage is TRBJ2-7, with 13 bases matching TRBD2. The V segment lost 4 bases and the J segment 4 bases; nucleotides outside the gene matches: 7. CDR3 size: 15 residues. The V gene's germline CDR1 is DFQATT and CDR2 SNEGSKA (reference sequence). The CDR3 is CSATRTSGRGYEQYF. The CDR3 coding sequence is TGCAGTGCTACCCGGACTAGCGGGAGAGGGTACGAGCAGTACTTC.

This clonotype was observed a handful of times. V and J are TRBV28 and TRBJ1-5, with TRBD1 identical over 8 bases. The CDR3 spans 16 residues. The germline V gene encodes CDR1 MDHEN and CDR2 SYDVKM. With V trimmed by 1 base and J by 5 bases, 7 bases remained unmatched. The CDR3 DNA reads TGTGCCAGCAGTTTATCCGACAGGGGATTAGATCAGCCCCAGCATTTT. The encoded protein is CASSLSDRGLDQPQHF.

This clonotype was picked up many times. This rearrangement joins TRBV28 to TRBJ1-5; no reliable D call. V lost 6 bases and J lost 0, with 6 bases in between. The length of the CDR3 is 13 residues. CDR1 is MDHEN and CDR2 is SYDVKM in the germline V gene. CDR3 loop: CASRVNSNQPQHF. CDR3 coding DNA: TGTGCCAGCAGGGTTAATAGCAATCAGCCCCAGCATTTT.

The sample holds many counts of this clonotype. The chain joins TRBV12-3 or TRBV12-4 to TRBJ1-5, with no clear D. This CDR3 spans 14 amino acids. Trimming took off 4 bases at V and 2 bases at J, with 9 bases between the two ends. CDR3 DNA sequence: TGTGCCAGCAGTTCGGCAACAGGCAATCAGCCCCAGCATTTT. Its translation is CASSSATGNQPQHF.

There are many counts of this clonotype. The rearrangement links TRBV13 to TRBJ2-1; TRBD1 or TRBD2 may be the D gene (5 bases each). The CDR3 runs to 15 residues. Trimming stripped 2 bases from V and 2 bases from J, with 10 bases between. Germline V gene lookup returns CDR1 PRHDT and CDR2 FYEKMQ (reference sequence). CDR3 protein: CASSLTGLPYNEQFF. DNA for the CDR3: TGTGCCAGCAGCTTAACAGGACTCCCCTACAATGAGCAGTTCTTC.

The sample holds many counts of this clonotype. This rearrangement joins TRBV4-2 to TRBJ2-3; 11 bases line up with TRBD2. From germline, CDR1 is LGHNA and CDR2 YNFKEQ. There are 16 residues in the CDR3. Trimming removed 1 base from V and 0 bases from J; junction bases left unmatched: 0. The CDR3 reads CASSQGTSGSTDTQYF. DNA of the CDR3: TGTGCCAGCAGCCAAGGGACTAGCGGGAGCACAGATACGCAGTATTTT.